The rows below give T cell receptor beta chains drawn from one sample of a study of identical twins. MiXCR, applied by TCRdb to the 5' RACE reads, yields one record per CDR3 protein. The sample carries around 1.7 million distinct CDR3 sequences, around a third recorded once. Sequences were obtained from cord blood. These receptors originate from a newborn girl in good health. The CDR3 runs from the conserved cysteine through the conserved F or W. The D gene is left open where the match is weak. Not all rows give a size; the values are once, few, many and, for expanded clones, a class.

d_call	j_call	v_call	clone_size	cdr3_aa	cdr3_nt
-	TRBJ2-7	TRBV13	-	CASSAHSGSYEQYF	TGTGCCAGCAGCGCCCATTCAGGTTCCTACGAGCAGTACTTC
-	TRBJ1-2	TRBV29-1	many	CSVGSRVGYTF	TGCAGCGTTGGTTCTCGGGTTGGCTACACCTTC
TRBD2	TRBJ2-3	TRBV6-2/TRBV6-3	many	CASSYRLADTQYF	TGTGCCAGCAGTTACCGACTAGCGGATACGCAGTATTTT
-	TRBJ2-1	TRBV4-2	-	CASSQDWSSSYNEQFF	TGTGCCAGCAGCCAAGATTGGTCTAGCTCCTACAATGAGCAGTTCTTC
TRBD1	TRBJ2-7	TRBV29-1	many	CSVEFRDRGYEQYF	TGCAGCGTTGAATTCAGGGACAGGGGTTACGAGCAGTACTTC
-	TRBJ2-3	TRBV4-1	-	CASSQGDSSDTQYF	TGCGCCAGCAGCCAAGGGGACTCTTCGGATACGCAGTATTTT
-	TRBJ2-1	TRBV6-5	few	CASSYWPPLNHGVGTGVGYNEQFF	TGTGCCAGCAGTTATTGGCCACCCTTGAACCACGGGGTAGGGACGGGAGTCGGGTACAATGAGCAGTTCTTC
-	TRBJ2-3	TRBV5-6	once	CASSSDTYGTDTQYF	TGTGCCAGCAGCTCGGACACCTACGGTACAGATACGCAGTATTTT
-	TRBJ2-1	TRBV3-1	-	CASSQRASGNEQFF	TGTGCCAGCAGCCAGCGGGCCTCGGGGAATGAGCAGTTCTTC
-	TRBJ2-1	TRBV24-1	-	CATSDFAPRSPYNEQFF	TGTGCCACCAGTGATTTCGCCCCTAGGAGCCCCTACAATGAGCAGTTCTTC
TRBD1	TRBJ1-2	TRBV12-3/TRBV12-4	-	CASSKQGIGGYTF	TGTGCCAGCAGCAAACAGGGGATAGGTGGCTACACCTTC
-	TRBJ2-3	TRBV10-3	few	CAISPSGATDTQYF	TGTGCCATCAGTCCCTCGGGGGCCACAGATACGCAGTATTTT
TRBD1	TRBJ2-7	TRBV10-3	few	CAATGTGLSEQYF	TGTGCCGCAACCGGGACAGGGCTCTCCGAGCAGTACTTC
TRBD2	TRBJ2-3	TRBV11-2	-	CASSFRTSGSYADTQYF	TGTGCCAGCAGCTTCCGGACTAGCGGGAGCTATGCAGATACGCAGTATTTT
TRBD2	TRBJ2-1	TRBV2	-	CASSETSGDNEQFF	TGTGCCAGCAGTGAGACTAGCGGGGACAATGAGCAGTTCTTC
-	TRBJ1-1	TRBV29-1	-	CSGCAGETEAFF	TGCAGCGGCTGTGCGGGGGAGACTGAAGCTTTCTTT